This T cell receptor (beta chain) was observed in a study of cytomegalovirus exposure and HLA in healthy donors. On this clone: Its antigen is not known.

This CDR3 is 17 amino acids long. CDR1 is MNHEY, CDR2 SMNVEV, per germline (reference sequence). Trimming removed 6 bases from V and 1 base from J, with 18 bases in between. PCR was performed using 60 Vbeta and 13 Jbeta primers. The repertoire was sequenced with immunoSEQ multiplex PCR; TCRdb's copy has only in-frame clones and lacks some. This table holds over 60,000 clones, around 75% found once. Healthy bone marrow donors made up the donors. Findings and caveats of the study: There were around 160 TCR beta chains listed as cytomegalovirus-associated. CMV serostatus was the only recorded immune exposure for donors.

The sequence was obtained from a woman aged 25 to 39 in good health and CMV-seropositive. What was sequenced was PBMCs. V is TRBV27 and J is TRBJ2-2; D may be TRBD1 (7 bases). The CDR3 DNA reads as TGTGCCAGCAGCCCTAGACTAGGGACAGTGAACACCGGGGAGCTGTTTTTT. Its protein is CASSPRLGTVNTGELFF.